This is a list of T cell receptor beta chains from one sample in a study of technical replicates of blood from a few donors. TCRdb's copy holds only in-frame clones and misses some; the assay was immunoSEQ multiplex PCR. The profile shows some 75,000 clones, about 96% of them singletons. Sequencing input: T cells isolated from PBMCs. These receptors originate from a human donor in good health. Each CDR3 is given with its conserved first and last residue. Fields, in order: J gene, CDR3 length, clone size, V gene, D gene, CDR3 protein, CDR3 DNA. The D gene is left open where the match is weak. Some rows mark clone size as missing; the rest say once, few, many or name a class of expanded clone.

TRBJ2-2,17,-,TRBV4-1,TRBD1,CASSQAPGQGNTGELFF,TGCGCCAGCAGCCAAGCTCCGGGACAGGGTAACACCGGGGAGCTGTTTTTT
TRBJ2-1,16,once,TRBV7-9,-,CASSLSGGRIVNEQFF,TGTGCCAGCAGCTTATCTGGCGGCCGGATCGTGAATGAGCAGTTCTTC
TRBJ1-1,12,once,TRBV7-9,-,CASSSQLTEAFF,TGTGCCAGCAGCTCTCAACTCACTGAAGCTTTCTTT
TRBJ2-1,13,-,TRBV11-2,-,CASSLSRYNEQFF,TGTGCCAGCAGCTTGTCTAGATACAATGAGCAGTTCTTC
TRBJ2-1,15,-,TRBV7-8,-,CASSLDPGNYNEQFF,TGTGCCAGCAGCTTAGATCCCGGGAACTACAATGAGCAGTTCTTC
TRBJ2-3,14,-,TRBV7-2,TRBD2,CASCLAGGIDTQYF,TGTGCCAGCTGCCTAGCGGGAGGGATTGATACGCAGTATTTT
TRBJ1-5,14,-,TRBV7-3,-,CASSQRAGYQPQHF,TGTGCCAGCAGCCAGCGGGCAGGGTACCAGCCCCAGCATTTT
TRBJ2-5,15,-,TRBV5-1,-,CASSARLSGQETQYF,TGCGCCAGCAGCGCGAGGCTTAGCGGACAAGAGACCCAGTACTTC
TRBJ2-3,11,-,TRBV30,-,CAWSGTDTQYF,TGTGCCTGGAGCGGGACAGATACGCAGTATTTT
TRBJ2-7,15,-,TRBV7-2,TRBD2,CASSLSLAGGYEQYF,TGTGCCAGCAGCTTATCACTAGCGGGAGGGTACGAGCAGTACTTC
TRBJ2-2,14,-,TRBV29-1,-,CSVVRGRNTGELFF,TGCAGCGTTGTTAGGGGGAGGAACACCGGGGAGCTGTTTTTT
TRBJ2-7,14,-,TRBV18,-,CASSPVRQGGEQYF,TGTGCCAGCTCACCAGTGAGACAGGGAGGCGAGCAGTACTTC
TRBJ2-3,14,-,TRBV9,-,CASSGSGSTDTQYF,TGTGCCAGCAGCGGCTCAGGGAGCACAGATACGCAGTATTTT
TRBJ2-2,14,-,TRBV25-1,TRBD1,CATQGQSNTGELFF,TGTGCCACCCAGGGACAGTCGAACACCGGGGAGCTGTTTTTT
TRBJ2-5,14,-,TRBV27,-,CASSDISGKETQYF,TGTGCCAGCAGTGATATCAGCGGTAAAGAGACCCAGTACTTC
TRBJ2-3,15,-,TRBV4-1,TRBD1,CASSRLGQGGDTQYF,TGCGCCAGCAGCCGGTTGGGACAGGGAGGAGATACGCAGTATTTT
TRBJ2-1,14,-,TRBV9,-,CASSVGGIYNEQFF,TGTGCCAGCAGCGTAGGCGGGATCTACAATGAGCAGTTCTTC
TRBJ2-3,16,-,TRBV7-9,TRBD2,CASSLDTSGRGDTQYF,TGTGCCAGCAGCTTAGATACTAGCGGGAGAGGGGATACGCAGTATTTT
TRBJ1-2,13,-,TRBV28,TRBD1,CASSPRQGAGYTF,TGTGCCAGCAGTCCCCGACAGGGGGCCGGCTACACCTTC
TRBJ2-7,14,-,TRBV9,TRBD2,CASSQAGAGNEQYF,TGTGCCAGCAGCCAAGCGGGAGCCGGCAACGAGCAGTACTTC